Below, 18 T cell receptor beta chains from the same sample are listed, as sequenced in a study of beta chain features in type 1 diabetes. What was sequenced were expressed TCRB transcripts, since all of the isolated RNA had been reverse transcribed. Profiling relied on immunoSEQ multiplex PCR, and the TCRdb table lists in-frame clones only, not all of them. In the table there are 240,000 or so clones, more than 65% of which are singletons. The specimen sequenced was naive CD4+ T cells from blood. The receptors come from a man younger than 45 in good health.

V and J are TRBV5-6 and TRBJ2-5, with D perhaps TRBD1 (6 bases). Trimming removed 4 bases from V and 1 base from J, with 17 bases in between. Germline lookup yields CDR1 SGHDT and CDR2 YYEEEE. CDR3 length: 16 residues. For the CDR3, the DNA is TGTGCCAGCAGCATTAGAACGACAGGAGGCCAAGAGACCCAGTACTTC. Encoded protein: CASSIRTTGGQETQYF. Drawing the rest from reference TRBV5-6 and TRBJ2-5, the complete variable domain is DAGVTQSPTHLIKTRGQQVTLRCSPKSGHDTVSWYQQALGQGPQFIFQYYEEEERQRGNFPDRFSGHQFPNYSSELNVNALLLGDSALYLCASSIRTTGGQETQYFGPGTRLLVL.

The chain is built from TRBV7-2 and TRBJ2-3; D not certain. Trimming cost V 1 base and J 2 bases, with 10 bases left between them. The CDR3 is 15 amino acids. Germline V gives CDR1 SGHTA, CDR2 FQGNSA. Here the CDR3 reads CASSLDSWATDTQYF. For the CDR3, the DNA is TGTGCCAGCAGCTTAGATTCCTGGGCCACAGATACGCAGTATTTT.

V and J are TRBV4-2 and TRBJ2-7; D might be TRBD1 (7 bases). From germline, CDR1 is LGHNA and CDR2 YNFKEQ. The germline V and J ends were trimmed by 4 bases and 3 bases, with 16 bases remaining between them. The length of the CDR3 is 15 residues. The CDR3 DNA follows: TGTGCCAGCAGCCGACCCAGGGGGGACGGCTACGAGCAGTACTTC. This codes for CASSRPRGDGYEQYF.

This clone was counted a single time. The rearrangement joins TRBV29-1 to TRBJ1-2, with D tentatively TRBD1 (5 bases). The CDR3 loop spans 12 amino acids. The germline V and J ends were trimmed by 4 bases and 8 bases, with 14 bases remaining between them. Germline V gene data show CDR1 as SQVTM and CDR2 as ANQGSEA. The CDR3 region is CSVASGWGGYTF. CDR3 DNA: TGCAGCGTTGCCTCAGGGTGGGGCGGCTACACCTTC.

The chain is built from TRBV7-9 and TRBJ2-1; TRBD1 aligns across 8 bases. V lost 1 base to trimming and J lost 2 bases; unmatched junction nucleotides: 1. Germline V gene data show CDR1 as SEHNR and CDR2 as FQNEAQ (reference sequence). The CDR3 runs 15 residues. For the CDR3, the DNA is TGTGCCAGCAGCTTAGGGACAGGGCCCTACAATGAGCAGTTCTTC. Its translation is CASSLGTGPYNEQFF.

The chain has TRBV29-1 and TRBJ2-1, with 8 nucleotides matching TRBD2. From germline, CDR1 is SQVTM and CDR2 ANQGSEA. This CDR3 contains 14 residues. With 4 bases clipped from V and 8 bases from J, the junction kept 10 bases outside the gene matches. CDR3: CSVAVGLARDEQFF. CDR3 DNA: TGCAGCGTTGCGGTCGGACTAGCACGCGATGAGCAGTTCTTC.

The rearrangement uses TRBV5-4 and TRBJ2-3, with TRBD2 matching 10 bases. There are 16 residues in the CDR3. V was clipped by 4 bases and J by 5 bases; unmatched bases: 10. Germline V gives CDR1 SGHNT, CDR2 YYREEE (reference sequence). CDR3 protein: CASSLKSSGSLDTQYF. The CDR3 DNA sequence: TGTGCCAGCAGCCTGAAGTCTAGCGGGAGTCTAGATACGCAGTATTTT.

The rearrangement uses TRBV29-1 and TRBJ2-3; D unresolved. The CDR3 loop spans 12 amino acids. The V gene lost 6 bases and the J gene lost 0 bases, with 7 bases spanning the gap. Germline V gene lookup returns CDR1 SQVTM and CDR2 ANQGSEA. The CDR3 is CSVGKSTDTQYF. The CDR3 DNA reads TGCAGCGTGGGTAAAAGCACAGATACGCAGTATTTT.

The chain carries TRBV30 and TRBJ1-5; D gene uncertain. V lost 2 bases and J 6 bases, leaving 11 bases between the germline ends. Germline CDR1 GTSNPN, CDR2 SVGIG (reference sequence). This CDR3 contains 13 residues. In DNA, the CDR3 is TGTGCCTGGAGTCTCCGTGGCGGTCAGCCCCAGCATTTT. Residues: CAWSLRGGQPQHF.

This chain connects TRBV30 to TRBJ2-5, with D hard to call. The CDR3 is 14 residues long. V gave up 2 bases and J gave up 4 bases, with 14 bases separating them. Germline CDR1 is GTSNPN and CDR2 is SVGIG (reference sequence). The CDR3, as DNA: TGTGCCTGGAGTCGTGGGGAACCAAGAGAGACCCAGTACTTC. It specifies CAWSRGEPRETQYF.

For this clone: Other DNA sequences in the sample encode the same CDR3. CDR3 region: CSVGGYNEQFF. CDR3 bases: TGCAGCGTTGGAGGGTACAATGAGCAGTTCTTC. V and J are TRBV29-1 and TRBJ2-1; maybe TRBD2 (5 bases). The CDR3 has 11 amino acids. Trimming shortened V by 4 bases and J by 4 bases, and 5 bases separated the two germline ends. CDR1 SQVTM and CDR2 ANQGSEA come from the germline V gene.

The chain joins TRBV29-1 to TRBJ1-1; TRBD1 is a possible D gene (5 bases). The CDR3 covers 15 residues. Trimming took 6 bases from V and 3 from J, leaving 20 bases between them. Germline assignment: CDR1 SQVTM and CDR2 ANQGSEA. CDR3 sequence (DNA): TGCAGCGTCCGGGACCACTTGAGCTTAGACACTGAAGCTTTCTTT. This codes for CSVRDHLSLDTEAFF.

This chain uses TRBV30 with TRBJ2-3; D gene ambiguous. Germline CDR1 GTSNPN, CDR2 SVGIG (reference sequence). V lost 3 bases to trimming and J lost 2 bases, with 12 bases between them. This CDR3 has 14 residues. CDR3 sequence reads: CAWRNPGATDTQYF. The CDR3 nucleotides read TGTGCCTGGAGGAATCCGGGTGCCACAGATACGCAGTATTTT.

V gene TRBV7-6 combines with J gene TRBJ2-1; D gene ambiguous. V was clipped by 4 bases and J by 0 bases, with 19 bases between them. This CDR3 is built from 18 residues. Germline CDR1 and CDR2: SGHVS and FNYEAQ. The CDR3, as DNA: TGTGCCAGCAGCTCCCCCCGTCAAGCCGAAAACTCCTACAATGAGCAGTTCTTC. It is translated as CASSSPRQAENSYNEQFF.

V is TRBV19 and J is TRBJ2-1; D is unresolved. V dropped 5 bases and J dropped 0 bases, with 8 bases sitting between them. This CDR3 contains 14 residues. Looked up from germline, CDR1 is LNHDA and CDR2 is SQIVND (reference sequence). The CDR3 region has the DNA TGTGCCAGTAGTTTAGCAAGCTCCTACAATGAGCAGTTCTTC. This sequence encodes CASSLASSYNEQFF.

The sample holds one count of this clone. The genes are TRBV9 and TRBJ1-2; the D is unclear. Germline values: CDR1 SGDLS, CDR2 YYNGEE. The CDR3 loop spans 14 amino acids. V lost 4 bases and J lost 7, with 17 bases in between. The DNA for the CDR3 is TGTGCCAGCAGCCCCGTTGGGAGGAAGGTTGGCTACACCTTC. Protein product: CASSPVGRKVGYTF. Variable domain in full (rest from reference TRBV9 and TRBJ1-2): DSGVTQTPKHLITATGQRVTLRCSPRSGDLSVYWYQQSLDQGLQFLIQYYNGEERAKGNILERFSAQQFPDLHSELNLSSLELGDSALYFCASSPVGRKVGYTFGSGTRLTVV.

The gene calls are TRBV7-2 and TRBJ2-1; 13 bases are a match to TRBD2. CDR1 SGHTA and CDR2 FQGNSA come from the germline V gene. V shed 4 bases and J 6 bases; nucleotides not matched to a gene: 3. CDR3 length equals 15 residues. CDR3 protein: CASSSGTSGTNEQFF. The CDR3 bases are TGTGCCAGCAGCTCCGGGACTAGCGGGACCAATGAGCAGTTCTTC.

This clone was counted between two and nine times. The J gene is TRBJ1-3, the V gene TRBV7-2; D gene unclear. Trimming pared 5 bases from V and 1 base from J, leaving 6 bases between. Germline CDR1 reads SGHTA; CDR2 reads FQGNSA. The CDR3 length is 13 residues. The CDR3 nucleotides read TGTGCCAGCAGCCCCCAGTCTGGAAACACCATATATTTT. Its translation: CASSPQSGNTIYF.